This TCR beta chain was captured by sequencing in a study of blood T cells in healthy people across ages. J lost 6 bases, V lost 4 bases, and 6 bases had no gene match. The CDR3 length is 15 residues. The germline CDR1 and CDR2 sequences are MDHEN and SYDVKM. Researchers isolated at least 6 million PBMCs per sample. Next came a second PCR, run for about 7 to 12 cycles, which used a sample-barcoded 5' primer along with a J-beta primer mix. TCRdb re-called the 5' RACE reads through MiXCR, storing one row per CDR3 protein. The sample includes some 1.5 million distinct CDR3 sequences, 28% of them seen just once.

This TCR derives from a woman aged 25 to 45 in good health. This chain connects TRBV28 to TRBJ2-1; 10 bases match TRBD2. Sequencing used blood. The DNA of the CDR3 is TGTGCCAGCAGTTACTTAGCGGGGGGTTCCAATGAGCAGTTCTTC. Encoded protein: CASSYLAGGSNEQFF.